Sequencing of this T cell receptor beta chain was carried out in a study of T cells after yellow fever vaccination. Concerning this clonotype itself: Its antigen is not known.

General study results and limits: In FACS-sorted repertoires, abundant clonotypes from the bulk population could appear as contaminants. Once the booster was given, most primary-vaccination clones reappeared, at approximately 97% for CD4 and approximately 88% for CD8.

The study made its TCR cDNA through 5'RACE template switching. That step introduced a universal primer site along with UMIs. TCRdb re-analysed the 5' RACE reads in MiXCR, keeping a single row per CDR3 protein. The table records 300,000 to 450,000 distinct CDR3 sequences, approximately 8% of them present only once. The source material was PBMCs, sampled approximately 40 days after the first yellow fever vaccination. The TCR comes from a man between 18 and 29 years old who received the YFV17D yellow fever vaccine.

DNA of the CDR3: TGCAGTGCTGACTACGGCACAGATACGCAGTATTTT. Translated: CSADYGTDTQYF. The V call is TRBV20-1, the J call TRBJ2-3, with D maybe TRBD2 (5 bases). The CDR3 spans 12 residues. Trimming removed 5 bases at V and 1 base at J, with 7 bases between. Germline assignment: CDR1 DFQATT and CDR2 SNEGSKA (reference sequence).